This TCR beta chain was identified during a study of blood T cell repertoires in COVID-19. About the study: The United States, Italy and Spain provided the acute and convalescent COVID-19 samples. From T cells, B-cell-depleted T cells, or PBMCs came the material, which was cDNA or gDNA.

As processed by the authors: Reference gene primer amplification gave nucleated cell count estimates. The repertoire was sequenced with immunoSEQ multiplex PCR; TCRdb's copy has only in-frame clones and lacks some. D and trimming come from the DNA, and the V and J calls and clone size come from that table. This table holds about 69,000 clones, over 75% found once. Deletions cut 4 bases from V and 7 bases from J, with 19 bases between. Germline V gene lookup returns CDR1 SEHNR and CDR2 FQNEAQ (reference sequence). The CDR3 has 15 amino acids. The gene calls are TRBV7-9 and TRBJ1-2, with a tentative D call TRBD1 (5 bases). This TCR was sampled from an elderly man with acute or convalescent COVID-19. The sequenced sample consisted of peripheral blood. CDR3 loop: CASSSGRAGRSGYTF. The DNA for the CDR3 is TGTGCCAGCAGCTCCGGGAGGGCAGGGAGGAGTGGCTACACCTTC.